The clone carrying this T cell receptor beta chain was recorded only once. This sample stems from a study of blood T cells in healthy people across ages. For the second PCR, which ran for roughly 7 to 11 cycles, a sample-barcoded 5' primer and a J-beta primer mix were used. TCRdb recomputed calls from the 5' RACE reads with MiXCR, one row per CDR3 protein. The sample has more than 1,400,000 distinct CDR3 sequences; approximately 42% are singletons. The CDR3 has 14 amino acids. CDR1 is SGDLS, CDR2 YYNGEE, per germline. The junction had 4 bases not matched to a gene; V was cut back by 0 bases and J by 5 bases.

Material: blood. This sequence was found in a woman aged 18 to 35 in good health. The chain uses TRBV9 and TRBJ1-2, with 7 nucleotides matching TRBD1. The CDR3 nucleotides are TGTGCCAGCAGCGTAGGGATACAGGGGTATGGCTACACCTTC. Protein sequence: CASSVGIQGYGYTF.